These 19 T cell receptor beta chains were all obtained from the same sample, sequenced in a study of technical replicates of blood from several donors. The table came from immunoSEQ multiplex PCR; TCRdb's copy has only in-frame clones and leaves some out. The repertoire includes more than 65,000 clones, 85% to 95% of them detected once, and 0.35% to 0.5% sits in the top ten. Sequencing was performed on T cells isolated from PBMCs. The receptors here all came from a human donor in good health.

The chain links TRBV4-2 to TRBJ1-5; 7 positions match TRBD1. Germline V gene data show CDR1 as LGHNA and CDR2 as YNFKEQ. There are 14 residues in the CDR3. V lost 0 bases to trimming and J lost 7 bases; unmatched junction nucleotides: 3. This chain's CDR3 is CASSQDLGGQPQHF. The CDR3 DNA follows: TGTGCCAGCAGCCAAGACCTAGGGGGCCAGCCCCAGCATTTT.

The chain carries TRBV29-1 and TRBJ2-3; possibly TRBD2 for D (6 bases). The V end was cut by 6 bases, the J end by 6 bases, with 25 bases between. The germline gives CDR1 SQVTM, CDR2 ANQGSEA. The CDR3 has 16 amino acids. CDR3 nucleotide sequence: TGCAGCGTAGAAAAGGAGGGTCTGCGGGATTGGGATACGCAGTATTTT. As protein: CSVEKEGLRDWDTQYF.

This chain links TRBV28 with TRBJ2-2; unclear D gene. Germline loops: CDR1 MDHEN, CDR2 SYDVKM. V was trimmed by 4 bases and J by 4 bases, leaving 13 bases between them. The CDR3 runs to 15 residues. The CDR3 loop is CASSSLSVLTGELFF. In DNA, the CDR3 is TGTGCCAGCAGTTCTTTGTCCGTTCTCACCGGGGAGCTGTTTTTT.

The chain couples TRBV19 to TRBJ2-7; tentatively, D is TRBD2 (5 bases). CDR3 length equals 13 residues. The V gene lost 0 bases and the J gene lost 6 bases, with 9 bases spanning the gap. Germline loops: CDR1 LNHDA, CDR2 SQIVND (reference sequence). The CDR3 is CASSIDRGIEQYF. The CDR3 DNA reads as TGTGCCAGTAGTATAGATCGGGGAATCGAGCAGTACTTC. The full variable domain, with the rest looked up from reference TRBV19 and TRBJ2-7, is DGGITQSPKYLFRKEGQNVTLSCEQNLNHDAMYWYRQDPGQGLRLIYYSQIVNDFQKGDIAEGYSVSREKKESFPLTVTSAQKNPTAFYLCASSIDRGIEQYFGPGTRLTVT.

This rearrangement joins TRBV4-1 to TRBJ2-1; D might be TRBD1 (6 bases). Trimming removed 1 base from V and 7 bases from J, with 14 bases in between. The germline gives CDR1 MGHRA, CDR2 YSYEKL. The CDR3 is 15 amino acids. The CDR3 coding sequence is TGCGCCAGCAGCCAAGGTCAGGGGATTTGGAATGAGCAGTTCTTC. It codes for CASSQGQGIWNEQFF.

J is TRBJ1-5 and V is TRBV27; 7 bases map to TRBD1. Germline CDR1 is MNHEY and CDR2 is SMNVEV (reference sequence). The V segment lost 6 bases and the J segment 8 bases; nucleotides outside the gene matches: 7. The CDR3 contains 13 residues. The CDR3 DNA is TGTGCCAGCAGGGGGGACAGTATGGAGCCCCAGCATTTT. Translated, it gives CASRGDSMEPQHF.

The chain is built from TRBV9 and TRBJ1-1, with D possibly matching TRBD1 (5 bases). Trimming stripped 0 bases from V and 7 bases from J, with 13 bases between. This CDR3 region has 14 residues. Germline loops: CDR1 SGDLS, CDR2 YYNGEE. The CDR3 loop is CASSVVGGVNEAFF. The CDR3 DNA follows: TGTGCCAGCAGCGTAGTGGGAGGGGTGAATGAAGCTTTCTTT.

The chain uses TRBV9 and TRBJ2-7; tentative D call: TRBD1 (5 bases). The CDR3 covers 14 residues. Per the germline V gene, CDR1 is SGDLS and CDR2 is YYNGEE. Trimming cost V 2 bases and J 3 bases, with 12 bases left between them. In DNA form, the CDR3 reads TGTGCCAGCAGCGTCGGGCAGGGTGGCTACGAGCAGTACTTC. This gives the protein CASSVGQGGYEQYF. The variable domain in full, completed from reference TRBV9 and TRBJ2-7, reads DSGVTQTPKHLITATGQRVTLRCSPRSGDLSVYWYQQSLDQGLQFLIQYYNGEERAKGNILERFSAQQFPDLHSELNLSSLELGDSALYFCASSVGQGGYEQYFGPGTRLTVT.

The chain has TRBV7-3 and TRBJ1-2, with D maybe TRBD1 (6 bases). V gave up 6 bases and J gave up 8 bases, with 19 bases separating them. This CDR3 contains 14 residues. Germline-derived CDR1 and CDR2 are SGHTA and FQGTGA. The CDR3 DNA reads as TGTGCCAGCAGTCCCTTAGGGGGGGCGGAGGGCTACACCTTC. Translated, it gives CASSPLGGAEGYTF.

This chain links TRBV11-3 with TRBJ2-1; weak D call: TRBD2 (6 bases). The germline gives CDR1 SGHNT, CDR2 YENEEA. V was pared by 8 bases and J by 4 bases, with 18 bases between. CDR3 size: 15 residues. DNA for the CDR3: TGTGCCAGCTCCCGGGCTAGCGAAATATACAATGAGCAGTTCTTC. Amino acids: CASSRASEIYNEQFF.

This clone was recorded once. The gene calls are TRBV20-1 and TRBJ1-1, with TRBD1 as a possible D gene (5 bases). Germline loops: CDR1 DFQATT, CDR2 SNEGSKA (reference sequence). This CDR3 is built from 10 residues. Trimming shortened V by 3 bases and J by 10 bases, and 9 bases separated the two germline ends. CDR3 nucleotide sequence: TGCAGTGCTAGCGGGGGGTCAGCTTTCTTT. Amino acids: CSASGGSAFF.

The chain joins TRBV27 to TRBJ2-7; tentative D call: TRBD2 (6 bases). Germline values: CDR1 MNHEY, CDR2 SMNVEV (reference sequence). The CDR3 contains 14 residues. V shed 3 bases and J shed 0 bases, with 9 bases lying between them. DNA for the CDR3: TGTGCCAGCAGTTTGGCTAGCGCCTCCTACGAGCAGTACTTC. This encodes CASSLASASYEQYF.

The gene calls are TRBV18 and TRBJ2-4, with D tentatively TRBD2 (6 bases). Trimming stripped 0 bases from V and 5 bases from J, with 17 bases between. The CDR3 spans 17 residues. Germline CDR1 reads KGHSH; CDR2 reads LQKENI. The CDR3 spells CASSPPGGNSGQNIQYF. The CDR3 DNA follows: TGTGCCAGCTCACCACCCGGGGGTAACTCAGGACAAAACATTCAGTACTTC.

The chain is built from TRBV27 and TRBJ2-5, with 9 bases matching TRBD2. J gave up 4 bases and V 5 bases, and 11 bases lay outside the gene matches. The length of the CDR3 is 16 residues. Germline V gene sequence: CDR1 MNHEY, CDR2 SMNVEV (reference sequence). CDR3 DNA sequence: TGTGCCAGCAGTCCGCTAGCGGGAAAGGTAGGAGAGACCCAGTACTTC. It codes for CASSPLAGKVGETQYF.

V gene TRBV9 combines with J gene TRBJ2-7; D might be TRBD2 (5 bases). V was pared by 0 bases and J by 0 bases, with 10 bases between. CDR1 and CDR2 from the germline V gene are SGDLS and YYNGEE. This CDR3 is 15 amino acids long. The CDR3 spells CASSVGFTSSYEQYF. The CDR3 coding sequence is TGTGCCAGCAGCGTAGGATTTACTAGCTCCTACGAGCAGTACTTC.

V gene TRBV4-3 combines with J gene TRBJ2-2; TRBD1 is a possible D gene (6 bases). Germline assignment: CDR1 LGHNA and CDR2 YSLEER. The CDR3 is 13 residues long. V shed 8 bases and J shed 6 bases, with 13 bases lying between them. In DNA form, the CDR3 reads TGCGCCAGCGGACATAAGGGGGCCGGGGAGCTGTTTTTT. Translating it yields CASGHKGAGELFF.

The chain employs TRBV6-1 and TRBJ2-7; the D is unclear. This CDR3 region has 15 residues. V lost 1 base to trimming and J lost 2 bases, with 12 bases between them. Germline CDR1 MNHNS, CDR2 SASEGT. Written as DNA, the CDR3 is TGTGCCAGCAGTGAAGGTCGGTACGGTCCCTACGAGCAGTACTTC. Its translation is CASSEGRYGPYEQYF.

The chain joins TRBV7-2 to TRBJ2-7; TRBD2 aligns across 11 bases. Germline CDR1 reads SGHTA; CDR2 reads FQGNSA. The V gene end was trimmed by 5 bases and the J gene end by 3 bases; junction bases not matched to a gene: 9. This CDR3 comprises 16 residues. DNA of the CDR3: TGTGCCAGCAGCGTCGTAGCGGGAGGGCCGAACTACGAGCAGTACTTC. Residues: CASSVVAGGPNYEQYF.

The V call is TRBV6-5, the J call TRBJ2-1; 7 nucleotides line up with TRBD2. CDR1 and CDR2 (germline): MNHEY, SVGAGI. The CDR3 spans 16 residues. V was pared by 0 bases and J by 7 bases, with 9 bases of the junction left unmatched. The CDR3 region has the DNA TGTGCCAGCAGTTACTCTAGGGCGGGAGTGAGGAATGAGCAGTTCTTC. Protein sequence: CASSYSRAGVRNEQFF.